The rows below give T cell receptor beta chains drawn from one sample of a study of radiation and T cells in renal cell carcinoma. This table comes from immunoSEQ multiplex PCR, and its TCRdb copy is limited to in-frame clones, with some not included. The sample consists of about 91,000 clones, 82% of them appearing once. Sequenced here: blood, sampled from a patient whose treatment included radiotherapy and nephrectomy. All receptors come from a man between 60 and 75 years old with renal cell carcinoma. Each CDR3 is given with its conserved first and last residue. Clone sizes are given selectively: once, few, many, or a class where the clone is expanded.

J: TRBJ1-3; size: NA; length: 16; V: TRBV28; CDR3: CASSTGVRGSGNTIYF
J: TRBJ2-7; size: NA; length: 14; V: TRBV6-6; CDR3: CASYLPGVSYEQYF
J: TRBJ2-7; size: NA; length: 13; V: TRBV7-6; CDR3: CASSLGSDYEQYF
J: TRBJ1-3; size: NA; length: 16; V: TRBV27; CDR3: CASRRGTGISGNTIYF
J: TRBJ2-3; size: NA; length: 14; V: TRBV7-9; CDR3: CASSRREIGDTQYF
J: TRBJ1-5; size: NA; length: 13; V: TRBV7-6; CDR3: CASSSGQFQPQHF
J: TRBJ1-4; size: NA; length: 15; V: TRBV6-5; CDR3: CASSPMVATNEKLFF
J: TRBJ2-7; size: NA; length: 13; V: TRBV5-1; CDR3: CASKREPPGEQYF
J: TRBJ2-4; size: NA; length: 17; V: TRBV6-1; CDR3: CASSEGGVWWPKNIQYF
J: TRBJ2-1; size: NA; length: 13; V: TRBV5-1; CDR3: CASSFRTAYEQFF
J: TRBJ1-1; size: NA; length: 11; V: TRBV7-2; CDR3: CASSHTGGTFF
J: TRBJ1-4; size: NA; length: 13; V: TRBV6-5; CDR3: CASKGATNEKLFF
J: TRBJ1-2; size: NA; length: 12; V: TRBV10-3; CDR3: CAISGTGFGYTF
J: TRBJ2-1; size: NA; length: 13; V: TRBV7-3; CDR3: CASSLTGSREQFF
J: TRBJ1-1; size: NA; length: 14; V: TRBV10-3; CDR3: CAISGGIDGTEAFF
J: TRBJ1-5; size: NA; length: 16; V: TRBV6-1; CDR3: CASSAYGTASNQPQHF
J: TRBJ2-7; size: NA; length: 12; V: TRBV28; CDR3: CASSGLIYEQYF
J: TRBJ2-7; size: NA; length: 16; V: TRBV7-8; CDR3: CASSVTGGLFQHEQYF
J: TRBJ2-2; size: NA; length: 16; V: TRBV7-8; CDR3: CASSLTDRVGTGELFF
J: TRBJ1-1; size: few; length: 12; V: TRBV4-3; CDR3: CASSPRPTEAFF
J: TRBJ2-3; size: NA; length: 14; V: TRBV2; CDR3: CASSASGGPDTQYF
J: TRBJ1-5; size: few; length: 14; V: TRBV6-5; CDR3: CASSYRQDNQPQHF
J: TRBJ1-4; size: NA; length: 13; V: TRBV6-5; CDR3: CASRDGEGEKLFF
J: TRBJ2-7; size: NA; length: 19; V: TRBV11-2; CDR3: CASSLGQGPFPGGSYEQYF
J: TRBJ2-3; size: NA; length: 15; V: TRBV27; CDR3: CASSLVSGDTDTQYF
J: TRBJ2-3; size: NA; length: 16; V: TRBV4-3; CDR3: CASSQDYASSTDTQYF
J: TRBJ2-5; size: NA; length: 13; V: TRBV7-2; CDR3: CASSGNPEGIQYF
J: TRBJ2-3; size: NA; length: 16; V: TRBV10-3; CDR3: CAISESKGLDTDTQYF